A selection of T cell receptor beta chains follows, all from one sample in a study of blood T cell repertoires in COVID-19. Produced via immunoSEQ multiplex PCR; TCRdb's table is partial and in-frame only. The sample consists of around 400,000 clones, more than 70% of them appearing once. The sequencing input was peripheral blood. These receptors were taken from a middle-aged man with acute or convalescent COVID-19. Both conserved end residues are part of each CDR3. D genes are given only for firm matches. Some rows mark clone size as missing; the rest say once, few, many or name a class of expanded clone.

>.|TRBJ2-1|TRBV5-1|.
CASSRVGGPYNEQFF
TGCGCCAGCAGCCGGGTGGGGGGGCCCTACAATGAGCAGTTCTTC
>.|TRBJ2-1|TRBV5-4|.
CASSFWGDNEQFF
TGTGCCAGCAGCTTTTGGGGAGACAATGAGCAGTTCTTC
>few|TRBJ1-2|TRBV29-1|TRBD1
CSVTGTVYGYTF
TGCAGCGTTACCGGGACAGTCTATGGCTACACCTTC
>.|TRBJ1-2|TRBV5-4|.
CASSLKPSESGYTF
TGTGCCAGCAGCTTGAAGCCTTCCGAATCAGGCTACACCTTC
>.|TRBJ1-2|TRBV18|TRBD1
CASSPATDRAAGGYTF
TGTGCCAGCTCACCAGCCACGGACAGGGCAGCGGGAGGCTACACCTTC
>.|TRBJ2-7|TRBV6-6|.
CASSYRSRGPTYEQYF
TGTGCCAGCAGTTACAGATCGCGGGGGCCGACCTACGAGCAGTACTTC
>.|TRBJ1-1|TRBV7-2|.
CASSLTLGVHTEAFF
TGTGCCAGCAGCTTAACCTTAGGGGTTCACACTGAAGCTTTCTTT
>.|TRBJ1-2|TRBV11-1|TRBD1
CASRSDRANYGYTF
TGTGCCAGCAGGTCGGACAGGGCTAACTATGGCTACACCTTC
>.|TRBJ1-4|TRBV2|.
CASKSLRATNEKLFF
TGTGCCAGCAAGTCCCTGCGAGCAACTAATGAAAAACTGTTTTTT
>.|TRBJ1-2|TRBV4-1|TRBD1
CASSHPDRGNGYTF
TGCGCCAGCAGCCATCCGGACAGGGGAAATGGCTACACCTTC
>.|TRBJ2-7|TRBV27|TRBD2
CASSLSSGVSYEQYF
TGTGCCAGCAGTTTATCGAGCGGGGTATCCTACGAGCAGTACTTC
>once|TRBJ1-5|TRBV11-2|.
CASSQRQSNQPQHF
TGTGCCAGCAGCCAGAGACAGAGCAATCAGCCCCAGCATTTT
>.|TRBJ2-2|TRBV19|TRBD2
CASKLAGGWETGELFF
TGTGCCAGTAAATTAGCGGGAGGATGGGAAACCGGGGAGCTGTTTTTT
>.|TRBJ2-1|TRBV18|TRBD1
CASYGQGGNEQFF
TGTGCCAGCTACGGACAGGGGGGCAATGAGCAGTTCTTC
>.|TRBJ2-1|TRBV27|TRBD2
CASSVKGLHSYNEQFF
TGTGCCAGCAGTGTAAAGGGACTACATTCCTACAATGAGCAGTTCTTC
>.|TRBJ1-2|TRBV4-1|.
CASSQRGATNGYTF
TGCGCCAGCAGCCAACGGGGGGCGACTAATGGCTACACCTTC
>.|TRBJ1-3|TRBV7-9|TRBD1
CASRADRVLRNTIYF
TGTGCCAGCAGAGCGGACAGGGTCTTGAGGAACACCATATATTTT
>.|TRBJ2-7|TRBV27|TRBD1
CASRVWGTGETYEQYF
TGTGCCAGCAGGGTGTGGGGGACAGGGGAGACCTACGAGCAGTACTTC
>.|TRBJ2-7|TRBV18|.
CASSPGGVSYEQYF
TGTGCCAGCTCACCGGGCGGGGTGTCCTACGAGCAGTACTTC
>.|TRBJ1-2|TRBV28|TRBD1
CASRSDWTGNGYTF
TGTGCCAGCAGATCGGACTGGACAGGGAATGGCTACACCTTC
>.|TRBJ2-7|TRBV7-2|.
CASSLPRFRGYHEQYF
TGTGCCAGCAGCCTACCCCGGTTCAGGGGCTACCACGAGCAGTACTTC
>.|TRBJ2-1|TRBV30|.
CAWSVLASYNEQFF
TGTGCCTGGAGTGTACTAGCTTCCTACAATGAGCAGTTCTTC
>once|TRBJ2-1|TRBV4-1|TRBD2
CASSQTLADEQFF
TGCGCCAGCAGCCAAACTCTAGCGGACGAGCAGTTCTTC
>.|TRBJ2-4|TRBV5-1|TRBD2
CASSLVGGGRALAKNIQYF
TGCGCCAGCAGCTTGGTAGGGGGCGGGAGGGCCTTGGCAAAAAACATTCAGTACTTC
>once|TRBJ2-7|TRBV30|TRBD1
CAWRSRDRGTYEQYF
TGTGCCTGGAGGAGCCGGGACAGGGGCACCTACGAGCAGTACTTC
>once|TRBJ1-1|TRBV10-3|.
CAISEGSQGRNTEAFF
TGTGCCATCAGTGAGGGTTCACAGGGACGGAACACTGAAGCTTTCTTT
>.|TRBJ2-7|TRBV10-3|TRBD1
CAIKPTAATGENYEQYF
TGTGCCATCAAGCCCACGGCCGCAACAGGGGAGAACTACGAGCAGTACTTC
>.|TRBJ2-5|TRBV6-4|.
CASSSGLQETQYF
TGTGCCAGCAGTAGCGGACTACAAGAGACCCAGTACTTC
>.|TRBJ2-6|TRBV9|.
CASSSSVVPNVLTF
TGTGCCAGCAGCTCTTCGGTCGTCCCCAACGTCCTGACTTTC
>few|TRBJ2-5|TRBV7-2|.
CASSRDIQETQYF
TGTGCCAGCAGCCGAGATATCCAAGAGACCCAGTACTTC
>.|TRBJ2-7|TRBV2|TRBD1
CASSPGTGYYEQYF
TGTGCCAGCAGCCCCGGGACAGGGTACTACGAGCAGTACTTC
>.|TRBJ1-2|TRBV10-3|.
CAISAGSLNYGYTF
TGTGCCATCAGTGCCGGGAGCCTTAACTATGGCTACACCTTC
>.|TRBJ2-1|TRBV19|TRBD2
CASSLLAGWLSYNEQFF
TGTGCCAGTAGTCTACTAGCGGGCTGGTTGTCATACAATGAGCAGTTCTTC
>.|TRBJ2-1|TRBV28|.
CASRGWGTIAQFF
TGTGCCAGCCGGGGATGGGGTACAATAGCGCAGTTCTTC
>.|TRBJ1-2|TRBV30|.
CAWTSAGYGYTF
TGTGCCTGGACCTCGGCAGGGTATGGCTACACCTTC
>.|TRBJ2-2|TRBV23-1|TRBD1
CASGSRGQGASWGGELFF
TGCGCCAGCGGATCTCGAGGACAGGGGGCAAGTTGGGGCGGGGAGCTGTTTTTT
>few|TRBJ2-1|TRBV10-1|TRBD2
CASRDQLAGEIPEQFF
TGCGCCAGCAGAGACCAACTAGCGGGAGAAATTCCTGAGCAGTTCTTC
>.|TRBJ2-3|TRBV11-2|.
CASSLDFGTDTQYF
TGTGCCAGCAGCTTAGATTTCGGCACAGATACGCAGTATTTT
>once|TRBJ2-5|TRBV9|.
CASSVAALAEQETQYF
TGTGCCAGCAGCGTAGCAGCGTTGGCAGAGCAAGAGACCCAGTACTTC
>.|TRBJ2-7|TRBV12-3/TRBV12-4|.
CASSPQLVYEQYF
TGTGCCAGCAGCCCCCAACTAGTTTACGAGCAGTACTTC
>.|TRBJ1-6|TRBV2|.
CASSLTAGLNSPLHF
TGTGCCAGCAGTCTTACAGCAGGGTTGAATTCACCCCTCCACTTT
>.|TRBJ1-2|TRBV4-2|.
CASSRDIHGYTF
TGTGCCAGCAGCCGGGACATTCATGGCTACACCTTC
>.|TRBJ1-1|TRBV28|TRBD1
CASSFLGVPRGRTEAFF
TGTGCCAGCAGTTTCCTTGGGGTACCCAGGGGGAGGACTGAAGCTTTCTTT
>.|TRBJ1-5|TRBV14|.
CASSQETGRPQHF
TGTGCCAGCAGCCAAGAGACAGGCAGGCCCCAGCATTTT
>.|TRBJ2-5|TRBV19|TRBD2
CASTGGEFQETQYF
TGTGCCAGTACCGGGGGGGAGTTCCAAGAGACCCAGTACTTC
>.|TRBJ2-1|TRBV28|TRBD1
CASFGQGFGEQFF
TGTGCCAGCTTCGGACAGGGCTTCGGTGAGCAGTTCTTC
>.|TRBJ2-1|TRBV5-5|TRBD2
CASSSTITGLDYNEQFF
TGTGCCAGCAGCTCCACCATCACCGGACTAGATTACAATGAGCAGTTCTTC
>.|TRBJ1-5|TRBV27|.
CASSSQGGDNQPQHF
TGTGCCAGCAGTAGCCAGGGAGGGGACAATCAGCCCCAGCATTTT
>.|TRBJ2-5|TRBV3-1/TRBV3-2|TRBD2
CASSQGGLAGGKTQYF
TGTGCCAGCAGCCAAGGGGGACTAGCGGGGGGAAAGACCCAGTACTTC
>.|TRBJ2-7|TRBV24-1|TRBD2
CATRDNRGGYYEQYF
TGTGCCACCAGAGACAACCGCGGGGGGTACTACGAGCAGTACTTC
>.|TRBJ1-6|TRBV27|.
CASTAGLAHSPLHF
TGTGCCAGCACGGCGGGGCTGGCGCATTCACCCCTCCACTTT
>.|TRBJ2-7|TRBV5-4|.
CASSAGPPRGEQYF
TGTGCCAGCAGCGCTGGACCCCCCCGGGGAGAGCAGTACTTC
>few|TRBJ1-2|TRBV19|.
CASSPDRYGYTF
TGTGCCAGTAGTCCTGACAGATATGGCTACACCTTC